Listed below are T cell receptor beta chains from one sample, sequenced in a study of cytomegalovirus exposure and HLA in healthy donors. Data came from immunoSEQ multiplex PCR; TCRdb stores just in-frame clones and leaves some out. The sample has about 180,000 clones, about 79% seen once. The sequenced sample was PBMCs. These receptors came from a girl aged 2-10 years in good health and CMV-seropositive. Each CDR3 is given with its conserved first and last residue. Each record gives: CDR3 DNA, CDR3 protein, CDR3 length, J gene, V gene, clone size, D gene. A D gene is named only where the DNA matches it firmly. The size entry is marked missing in some rows and otherwise reads once, few, many or a size class.

TGTGCCAGCAGTTTAGTAGGACAGGGTGGGCCTTGTGGCTACACCTTC,CASSLVGQGGPCGYTF,16,TRBJ1-2,TRBV28,NA,TRBD1
TGTGCCAGCAGCTTAACAGGGTTGATGGGCTACACCTTC,CASSLTGLMGYTF,13,TRBJ1-2,TRBV5-6,NA,NA
TGTGCCAGCAGCCCCCGCTTGAGCGGGACCTACAATGAGCAGTTCTTC,CASSPRLSGTYNEQFF,16,TRBJ2-1,TRBV11-2,NA,TRBD2
TGTGCCAGCAGCTTAACTAGCGTCTCCTACGAGCAGTACTTC,CASSLTSVSYEQYF,14,TRBJ2-7,TRBV7-6,few,TRBD2
TGTGCCAGCTCACTAAAAACAATTGAAGCTTTCTTT,CASSLKTIEAFF,12,TRBJ1-1,TRBV18,NA,NA
TGCGCCAGCAGGGGACTAGCGGGAGATTCGGATACGCAGTATTTT,CASRGLAGDSDTQYF,15,TRBJ2-3,TRBV10-2,once,TRBD2
TGTGCCAGTAGTATACGAGCGGGAGGGCCCACAGATACGCAGTATTTT,CASSIRAGGPTDTQYF,16,TRBJ2-3,TRBV19,NA,TRBD2
TGTGCCAGCAGTTACGACAGGGGGGGCACTGAAGCTTTCTTT,CASSYDRGGTEAFF,14,TRBJ1-1,TRBV6-6,NA,TRBD1
TGTGCCAGCAGAAGCGACCTGGGCTACACCTTC,CASRSDLGYTF,11,TRBJ1-2,TRBV11-3,NA,NA
TGTGCCAGCAGCCAAGGGGACAGATACGAGCAGTACTTC,CASSQGDRYEQYF,13,TRBJ2-7,TRBV4-2,NA,TRBD1
TGTGCCAGCCTAAAGGACAGGGCCTACAATGAGCAGTTCTTC,CASLKDRAYNEQFF,14,TRBJ2-1,TRBV6-6,NA,TRBD1
TGTGCCAGCAGTTTTTTCCCCCTAATGAACACTGAAGCTTTCTTT,CASSFFPLMNTEAFF,15,TRBJ1-1,TRBV27,NA,NA
TGTGCCATCAGTGATGGCCGGGGACTAACCTACAATGAGCAGTTCTTC,CAISDGRGLTYNEQFF,16,TRBJ2-1,TRBV10-3,NA,TRBD2
TGTGCCAGCAGCTTGATAGTCTCTCTAGCGACCTACGAGCAGTACTTC,CASSLIVSLATYEQYF,16,TRBJ2-7,TRBV5-5,NA,NA
TGCGCCAGCAGCTGGGACACCTACGAGCAGTACTTC,CASSWDTYEQYF,12,TRBJ2-7,TRBV5-1,NA,NA
TGCAGCGTTGAGACAGGGGGTTACACTGAAGCTTTCTTT,CSVETGGYTEAFF,13,TRBJ1-1,TRBV29-1,few,TRBD1
TGTGCCAGCAGCGTGGTTCCCCTTCCGAACTATGGCTACACCTTC,CASSVVPLPNYGYTF,15,TRBJ1-2,TRBV5-4,NA,NA
TGTGCCAGCAGCTTAAGGATTAGCGGGGGAGTAAACACCAATGAGCAGTTCTTC,CASSLRISGGVNTNEQFF,18,TRBJ2-1,TRBV11-2,NA,TRBD2
TGTGCCAGCAGTGGCAGGGAGGATGCTAATGAAAAACTGTTTTTT,CASSGREDANEKLFF,15,TRBJ1-4,TRBV2,few,NA
TGTGCCAGCAGTGACCGTGCGGGGGGGAAGAGCTCCTACAATGAGCAGTTCTTC,CASSDRAGGKSSYNEQFF,18,TRBJ2-1,TRBV6-1,NA,TRBD2
TGTGCCAGCAGTTGGGCCCGCCGGGACACCGGAACGTGGACCTTC,CASSWARRDTGTWTF,15,TRBJ1-2,TRBV6-5,NA,NA
TGTGCCAGCAGCAAGGGTCGGGGACTAGCGGGAGTCGAGCAGTACTTC,CASSKGRGLAGVEQYF,16,TRBJ2-7,TRBV21-1,once,NA
TGTGCCTGGGGTCCCGGGGGGTTCGAGAATGAGCAGTTCTTC,CAWGPGGFENEQFF,14,TRBJ2-1,TRBV30,NA,TRBD2
TGCGCCAGCAGCTTGGCCCAACAGGGGCGGTACGAGCAGTACTTC,CASSLAQQGRYEQYF,15,TRBJ2-7,TRBV5-1,NA,TRBD1
TGTGCCAGTAGTAAGATCCGGGACATAGGCTCCTACGAGCAGTACTTC,CASSKIRDIGSYEQYF,16,TRBJ2-7,TRBV19,NA,NA
TGCGCCAGCAGGCGTGGGCTAGCGGGGAGGGAGACCCAGTACTTC,CASRRGLAGRETQYF,15,TRBJ2-5,TRBV4-1,NA,TRBD2
TGTGCCAGTATACCAGGGGGCCCCTCCTACGAGCAGTACTTC,CASIPGGPSYEQYF,14,TRBJ2-7,TRBV28,NA,TRBD1
TGTGCCAGCAGTGAATGGCAGGACTTGAACACTGAAGCTTTCTTT,CASSEWQDLNTEAFF,15,TRBJ1-1,TRBV6-1,NA,NA
TGCGCCAGCAGCTTGGCCCAGGGAGGGTACACTGAAGCTTTCTTT,CASSLAQGGYTEAFF,15,TRBJ1-1,TRBV5-1,few,NA
TGTGCCAGCAGTTTATCTGTTAGCGGGAGAGGCGATGAGCAGTTCTTC,CASSLSVSGRGDEQFF,16,TRBJ2-1,TRBV28,NA,TRBD2
TGTGCCAGCAGCACACACGAGACTAGCGGGGTTCACCACTCCTACGAGCAGTACTTC,CASSTHETSGVHHSYEQYF,19,TRBJ2-7,TRBV7-9,NA,TRBD2
TGTGCCAGCAGCTTACAGGGCAGTGAAGCTTTCTTT,CASSLQGSEAFF,12,TRBJ1-1,TRBV11-2,NA,NA
TGTGCCTGGGGACTAGGTCCTCGAAAGCAGTACTTC,CAWGLGPRKQYF,12,TRBJ2-7,TRBV30,NA,TRBD2
TGTGCCAGCAGCGTAGGACAGGGTAGCACAGATACGCAGTATTTT,CASSVGQGSTDTQYF,15,TRBJ2-3,TRBV9,NA,TRBD1
TGTGCCAGTAGTATAGATTTTGGAGCGGGCTACACCTTC,CASSIDFGAGYTF,13,TRBJ1-2,TRBV19,NA,NA
TGTGCCAGCTTTTTCAAGAAAAACCCGCCAGGAGGGGAGCTGTTTTTT,CASFFKKNPPGGELFF,16,TRBJ2-2,TRBV5-4,NA,NA
TGTGCCAGCAGTTATGGCAGGGCGAATGAAAAACTGTTTTTT,CASSYGRANEKLFF,14,TRBJ1-4,TRBV6-5,NA,NA
TGTGCCAGCAGCTTAAACGGAGCTAACTATGGCTACACCTTC,CASSLNGANYGYTF,14,TRBJ1-2,TRBV7-2,NA,NA
TGTGCCAGCAGTGACCTAGGGGGCGCTGAGTGCACCTTC,CASSDLGGAECTF,13,TRBJ1-2,TRBV6-1,NA,TRBD1
TGTGCCAGCAGTTTAGCTAGCGGGAGGACCAGGGGAGCGCAGTTCTTC,CASSLASGRTRGAQFF,16,TRBJ2-1,TRBV28,NA,TRBD2
TGTGCCAGCAGTTTAAGACCCGGACAGATGACCTACGAGCAGTACTTC,CASSLRPGQMTYEQYF,16,TRBJ2-7,TRBV28,once,NA
TGTGCCAGCAGCTTGGCCGTCCGCACAGATACGCAGTATTTT,CASSLAVRTDTQYF,14,TRBJ2-3,TRBV5-4,NA,NA
TGCGCCAGCAGCTGGTCAGGGGGGCAGTACGAGCAGTACTTC,CASSWSGGQYEQYF,14,TRBJ2-7,TRBV5-1,few,NA
TGCGCCAGCAGCCAAGGGGGAACCGGGACAGGGGGCTACTACGAGCAGTACTTC,CASSQGGTGTGGYYEQYF,18,TRBJ2-7,TRBV4-1,NA,TRBD1
TGTGCCAGCAGTGCCACCGGGACACTGACTCTCGGCTACACCTTC,CASSATGTLTLGYTF,15,TRBJ1-2,TRBV6-5,NA,NA
TGTGCCAGCAGTGACTCGCCGGGACACAATGGCTACACCTTC,CASSDSPGHNGYTF,14,TRBJ1-2,TRBV6-4,once,NA
TGTGCCAGCACCCTAGGACAGGGAAGCAATGAGCAGTTCTTC,CASTLGQGSNEQFF,14,TRBJ2-1,TRBV7-9,few,TRBD1
TGTGCCAGTAGTTGGCAGGGGGCGCGGTATAGCAATCAGCCCCAGCATTTT,CASSWQGARYSNQPQHF,17,TRBJ1-5,TRBV19,NA,TRBD1
TGTGCCAGCAGTCCCCGAAACCAGGGGGCGCGTAAGCAGTACTTC,CASSPRNQGARKQYF,15,TRBJ2-5,TRBV28,NA,TRBD1
TGTGCCAGCAGCTTTGGACTAGCGGGAGGCGGGGAGCTGTTTTTT,CASSFGLAGGGELFF,15,TRBJ2-2,TRBV7-3,few,TRBD2
TGTGCCAGCAGTGAAGAGTTGGGAGAGGAGCCCCAGCATTTT,CASSEELGEEPQHF,14,TRBJ1-5,TRBV2,NA,NA
TGTGCCAGCAGCGCTCTCAGGGGGAACTCTGGAAACACCATATATTTT,CASSALRGNSGNTIYF,16,TRBJ1-3,TRBV4-2,NA,TRBD1
TGTGCCAGCAGCTTCCCGCGCAACGGCGAGCAGTACTTC,CASSFPRNGEQYF,13,TRBJ2-7,TRBV5-6,NA,NA
TGTGCCAGCAGCAGTGGGTCGGGGGAAGCTTTCTTT,CASSSGSGEAFF,12,TRBJ1-1,TRBV7-8,NA,NA
TGTGCCAGCAGTTTATTTGGTTGGACTAGCGGGGCGGTTCGAGGGCTTCCTGCCCAAGAGACCCAGTACTTC,CASSLFGWTSGAVRGLPAQETQYF,24,TRBJ2-5,TRBV28,NA,TRBD2
TGTGCCAGCAGCCAAGATCGGGAACAGGGCCGCAATCAGCCCCAGCATTTT,CASSQDREQGRNQPQHF,17,TRBJ1-5,TRBV4-2,NA,NA
TGTGCTAGCAGTTGGGGACAGGGATCGGGTAATTCACCCCTCCACTTT,CASSWGQGSGNSPLHF,16,TRBJ1-6,TRBV27,NA,TRBD1
TGTGCCAGCAGTTCAAAGGGGGCGGGACAGCCCCAGCATTTT,CASSSKGAGQPQHF,14,TRBJ1-5,TRBV6-1,NA,TRBD1